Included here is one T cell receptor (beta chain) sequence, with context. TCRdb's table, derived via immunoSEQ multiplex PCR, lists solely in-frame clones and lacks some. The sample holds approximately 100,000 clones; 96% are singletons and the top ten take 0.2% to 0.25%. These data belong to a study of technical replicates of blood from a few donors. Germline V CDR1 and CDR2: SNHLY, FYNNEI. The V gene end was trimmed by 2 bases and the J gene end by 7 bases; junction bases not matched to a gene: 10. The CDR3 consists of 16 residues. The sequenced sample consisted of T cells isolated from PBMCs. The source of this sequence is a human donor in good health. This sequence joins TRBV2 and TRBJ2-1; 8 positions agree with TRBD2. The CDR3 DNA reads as TGTGCCAGCAGTGAAAGTCGGGGGGGTACTATGAATGAGCAGTTCTTC. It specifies CASSESRGGTMNEQFF.